This section outlines one TCR beta chain sequence together with its context. This entry is derived from a study of blood T cells in healthy people across ages. Combining a sample-barcoded 5' primer with a J-beta primer mix, a second PCR ran for roughly 7 to 11 cycles. TCRdb reprocessed the 5' RACE reads via MiXCR and lists one record per CDR3 protein. The sample lists some 640,000 distinct CDR3 sequences, roughly 31% seen once, with about 15% in the top ten. The CDR3 loop spans 13 amino acids. CDR1 is MGHRA, CDR2 YSYEKL, per germline. The ends lost 2 bases at V and 11 bases at J; junction bases unmatched: 3.

The chain recombines TRBV4-1 with TRBJ2-3, with 11 bases lining up with TRBD2. Sequencing used blood. This TCR came from an elderly woman in good health. The CDR3 here is CASSQTLAGGQYF. Written as DNA, the CDR3 is TGCGCCAGCAGCCAAACTCTAGCGGGAGGGCAGTATTTT.